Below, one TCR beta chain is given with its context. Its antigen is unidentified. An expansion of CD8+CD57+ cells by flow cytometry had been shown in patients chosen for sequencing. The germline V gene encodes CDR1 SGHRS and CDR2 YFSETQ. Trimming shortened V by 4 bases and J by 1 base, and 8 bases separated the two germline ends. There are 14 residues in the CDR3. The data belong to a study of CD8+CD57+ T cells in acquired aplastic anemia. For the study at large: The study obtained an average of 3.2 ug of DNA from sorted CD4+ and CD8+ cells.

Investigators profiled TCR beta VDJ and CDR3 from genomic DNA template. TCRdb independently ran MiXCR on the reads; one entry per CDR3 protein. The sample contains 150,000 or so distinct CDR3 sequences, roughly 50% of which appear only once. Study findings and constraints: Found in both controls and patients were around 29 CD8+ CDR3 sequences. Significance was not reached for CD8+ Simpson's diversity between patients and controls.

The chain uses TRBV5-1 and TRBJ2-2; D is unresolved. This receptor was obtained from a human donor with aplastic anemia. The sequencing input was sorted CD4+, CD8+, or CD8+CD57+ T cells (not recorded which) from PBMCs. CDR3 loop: CASSLDVNTGELFF. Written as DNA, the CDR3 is TGCGCCAGCAGCCTGGACGTGAACACCGGGGAGCTGTTTTTT. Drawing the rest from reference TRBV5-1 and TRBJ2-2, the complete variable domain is KAGVTQTPRYLIKTRGQQVTLSCSPISGHRSVSWYQQTPGQGLQFLFEYFSETQRNKGNFPGRFSGRQFSNSRSEMNVSTLELGDSALYLCASSLDVNTGELFFGEGSRLTVL.